This is a list of T cell receptor beta chains from one sample in a study of blood T cell repertoires in COVID-19. The data were produced by immunoSEQ multiplex PCR, yet TCRdb's version contains in-frame clones alone and is incomplete. The sample holds about 21,000 clones, around three quarters seen once. The source material was peripheral blood. These receptor sequences come from a man in his fifties or sixties with active COVID-19. Each CDR3 is given with its conserved first and last residue. Fields, in order: clone size, J gene, D gene, V gene, CDR3 protein, CDR3 DNA. The D gene is left open where the match is weak. Clone size is stated in some rows and not others, as once, few, many or a class when expanded.

clone size: NA; J gene: TRBJ2-7; D gene: TRBD2; V gene: TRBV7-9; CDR3 protein: CASSTTSGYEQYF; CDR3 DNA: TGTGCCAGCAGCACGACTAGCGGGTACGAGCAGTACTTC
clone size: few; J gene: TRBJ2-1; D gene: TRBD2; V gene: TRBV19; CDR3 protein: CASSTSGSSYNEQFF; CDR3 DNA: TGTGCCAGTAGTACCAGCGGGAGCTCCTACAATGAGCAGTTCTTC
clone size: NA; J gene: TRBJ2-1; D gene: NA; V gene: TRBV7-2; CDR3 protein: CASSLAHRYEQFF; CDR3 DNA: TGTGCCAGCAGCTTAGCGCACAGATACGAGCAGTTCTTC
clone size: NA; J gene: TRBJ2-1; D gene: NA; V gene: TRBV6-1; CDR3 protein: CASSEGHEFF; CDR3 DNA: TGTGCCAGCAGTGAAGGACATGAGTTCTTC
clone size: NA; J gene: TRBJ2-7; D gene: NA; V gene: TRBV5-1; CDR3 protein: CASTLGGVGGYEQYF; CDR3 DNA: TGCGCCAGCACCTTAGGGGGGGTAGGAGGCTACGAGCAGTACTTC
clone size: NA; J gene: TRBJ2-3; D gene: NA; V gene: TRBV10-3; CDR3 protein: CAISEGRSTDTQYF; CDR3 DNA: TGTGCCATCAGTGAAGGGAGAAGCACAGATACGCAGTATTTT
clone size: NA; J gene: TRBJ2-1; D gene: NA; V gene: TRBV5-1; CDR3 protein: CASSLDIYNEQFF; CDR3 DNA: TGCGCCAGCAGCTTGGACATTTACAATGAGCAGTTCTTC
clone size: NA; J gene: TRBJ1-2; D gene: NA; V gene: TRBV27; CDR3 protein: CASSLGFRGKDGYTF; CDR3 DNA: TGTGCCAGCAGTTTAGGTTTCAGGGGAAAGGATGGCTACACCTTC
clone size: NA; J gene: TRBJ2-7; D gene: TRBD1; V gene: TRBV5-4; CDR3 protein: CASSIRDRGVYEQYF; CDR3 DNA: TGTGCCAGCAGCATCCGGGACAGGGGGGTCTACGAGCAGTACTTC
clone size: NA; J gene: TRBJ2-1; D gene: NA; V gene: TRBV6-1; CDR3 protein: CASSENRGGGIHVGEQFF; CDR3 DNA: TGTGCCAGCAGTGAAAATAGGGGTGGTGGGATCCACGTAGGGGAGCAGTTCTTC
clone size: NA; J gene: TRBJ2-3; D gene: NA; V gene: TRBV7-9; CDR3 protein: CASSLLQGLSDTQYF; CDR3 DNA: TGTGCCAGCAGCTTACTCCAGGGACTCTCAGATACGCAGTATTTT
clone size: once; J gene: TRBJ2-7; D gene: NA; V gene: TRBV5-4; CDR3 protein: CASSRGQGRSPDEQYF; CDR3 DNA: TGTGCCAGCAGCCGCGGTCAGGGGCGGTCACCTGACGAGCAGTACTTC
clone size: NA; J gene: TRBJ2-2; D gene: NA; V gene: TRBV3-1/TRBV3-2; CDR3 protein: CASRGGNTGELFF; CDR3 DNA: TGTGCCAGCAGGGGGGGGAACACCGGGGAGCTGTTTTTT
clone size: NA; J gene: TRBJ2-7; D gene: NA; V gene: TRBV11-3; CDR3 protein: CASSLAVGPYEQYF; CDR3 DNA: TGTGCCAGCAGCTTAGCGGTGGGCCCCTACGAGCAGTACTTC
clone size: NA; J gene: TRBJ1-5; D gene: NA; V gene: TRBV6-5; CDR3 protein: CASSSGRDGQPQHF; CDR3 DNA: TGTGCCAGCAGTTCTGGCAGGGATGGTCAGCCCCAGCATTTT
clone size: NA; J gene: TRBJ1-2; D gene: NA; V gene: TRBV3-1/TRBV3-2; CDR3 protein: CASSQEAQNFYGYTF; CDR3 DNA: TGTGCCAGCAGCCAAGAGGCCCAGAATTTTTATGGCTACACCTTC
clone size: NA; J gene: TRBJ1-5; D gene: NA; V gene: TRBV24-1; CDR3 protein: CATGSGNQPQHF; CDR3 DNA: TGTGCCACCGGCTCGGGGAATCAGCCCCAGCATTTT
clone size: NA; J gene: TRBJ2-1; D gene: NA; V gene: TRBV6-5; CDR3 protein: CASWLAPGNEQFF; CDR3 DNA: TGTGCCAGCTGGCTAGCCCCAGGCAATGAGCAGTTCTTC
clone size: NA; J gene: TRBJ2-2; D gene: NA; V gene: TRBV6-6; CDR3 protein: CASRHLFKADTGELFF; CDR3 DNA: TGTGCCAGCAGACACCTTTTCAAAGCGGACACCGGGGAGCTGTTTTTT
clone size: NA; J gene: TRBJ2-1; D gene: TRBD2; V gene: TRBV7-9; CDR3 protein: CASSLAGNYNEQFF; CDR3 DNA: TGTGCCAGCAGTCTAGCGGGAAACTACAATGAGCAGTTCTTC
clone size: few; J gene: TRBJ2-3; D gene: NA; V gene: TRBV30; CDR3 protein: CAWSVQGADTQYF; CDR3 DNA: TGTGCCTGGAGTGTACAGGGTGCAGATACGCAGTATTTT
clone size: NA; J gene: TRBJ2-7; D gene: TRBD2; V gene: TRBV7-8; CDR3 protein: CASSWEGLAGVFPYEQYF; CDR3 DNA: TGTGCCAGCAGCTGGGAAGGACTAGCGGGAGTGTTCCCCTACGAGCAGTACTTC